One sample yielded the 13 T cell receptor beta chains listed below, sequenced in a study of OX40 agonist ivuxolimab in advanced cancers. Assay used: immunoSEQ multiplex PCR; TCRdb lists only in-frame clones, some missing. The profile shows some 70,000 clones, about 86% of them singletons. The material sequenced was CD4+ or CD8+ T cells sorted from blood, taken in a trial of the OX40 agonist ivuxolimab. These receptors were collected from an adult with an advanced solid tumor such as melanoma, head and neck, liver or kidney cancer.

V gene TRBV7-2 combines with J gene TRBJ2-1; the match to TRBD2 covers 11 bases. CDR1 SGHTA and CDR2 FQGNSA come from the germline V gene. CDR3 length: 15 amino acids. The trim removed 5 bases at V and 4 bases at J, leaving 4 bases unmatched. CDR3 coding DNA: TGTGCCAGCAGCCCGGGACTAGCGGATTACAATGAGCAGTTCTTC. Amino acids: CASSPGLADYNEQFF.

The chain joins TRBV5-1 to TRBJ1-4, with 10 bases identical to TRBD1. CDR1 is SGHRS and CDR2 is YFSETQ in the germline V gene. V lost 4 bases and J lost 2; bases outside the gene matches: 8. This CDR3 has 17 amino acids. The CDR3, as DNA: TGCGCCAGCAGCAAGACAGGGGGCGGTAGGACTAATGAAAAACTGTTTTTT. Its protein product is CASSKTGGGRTNEKLFF.

This clone was recorded only once. The rearrangement uses TRBV7-9 and TRBJ1-1, with D tentatively TRBD1 (6 bases). CDR1 and CDR2 (germline): SEHNR, FQNEAQ (reference sequence). The CDR3 contains 14 residues. Deletions cut 3 bases from V and 3 bases from J, with 11 bases between. In DNA form, the CDR3 reads TGTGCCAGCAGCTTCCAGGGGTTTGACACTGAAGCTTTCTTT. It is translated as CASSFQGFDTEAFF.

The chain joins TRBV6-1 to TRBJ1-2, with TRBD1 matching 8 bases. Trimming cost V 7 bases and J 0 bases; bases outside gene matches: 4. CDR3 length: 14 residues. Germline CDR1 MNHNS, CDR2 SASEGT. CDR3 coding DNA: TGTGCCAGCACCGGACAGGGCCCTAACTATGGCTACACCTTC. Its translation: CASTGQGPNYGYTF.

This rearrangement joins TRBV28 to TRBJ2-5, with D hard to call. V lost 2 bases and J lost 5, with 12 bases in between. The CDR3 runs 14 residues. CDR1 and CDR2 (germline): MDHEN, SYDVKM. CDR3 DNA sequence: TGTGCCAGCAGTTTAGGCAAACCCAGGGAGACCCAGTACTTC. This codes for CASSLGKPRETQYF. Using reference TRBV28 and TRBJ2-5 for the parts outside the CDR3, the full variable domain is DVKVTQSSRYLVKRTGEKVFLECVQDMDHENMFWYRQDPGLGLRLIYFSYDVKMKEKGDIPEGYSVSREKKERFSLILESASTNQTSMYLCASSLGKPRETQYFGPGTRLLVL.

This chain connects TRBV28 to TRBJ2-1, with 8 bases lining up with TRBD2. The germline gives CDR1 MDHEN, CDR2 SYDVKM. The junction had 17 bases not matched to a gene; V was cut back by 6 bases and J by 1 base. CDR3 size: 19 residues. The CDR3 DNA follows: TGTGCCAGCAGCTCCCCCAGCGGGGGATCTAAGGGATCCTACAATGAGCAGTTCTTC. It yields the protein CASSSPSGGSKGSYNEQFF.

CDR3 nucleotide sequence: TGTGCCAGCAGTGCGCGTAGCGGGGCCTGGGATACGCAGTATTTT. Protein: CASSARSGAWDTQYF. The J gene is TRBJ2-3, the V gene TRBV2, with 8 bases lining up with TRBD2. Germline V lookup: CDR1 SNHLY, CDR2 FYNNEI. This CDR3 is 15 amino acids long. Unmatched junction bases numbered 9, after V lost 4 bases and J lost 6 bases.

The chain combines TRBV13 with TRBJ2-7; D is ambiguous. This CDR3 is built from 12 residues. From germline, CDR1 is PRHDT and CDR2 FYEKMQ (reference sequence). The V and J ends lost 4 bases and 4 bases respectively, with 8 bases between them. CDR3 coding DNA: TGTGCCAGCAGCTACAGCGTGTACGAGCAGTACTTC. This translates into CASSYSVYEQYF.

The chain is built from TRBV5-4 and TRBJ2-5; 10 bases match TRBD1. Per germline, CDR1 SGHNT and CDR2 YYREEE (reference sequence). The CDR3 is made up of 14 amino acids. Trimming took 4 bases from V and 3 from J; bases not matched to a gene: 3. CDR3 region: CASSRTGGKETQYF. The CDR3 DNA reads as TGTGCCAGCAGCCGGACAGGGGGAAAAGAGACCCAGTACTTC.

This chain uses TRBV11-1 with TRBJ2-1; weak D call: TRBD2 (5 bases). V lost 5 bases and J 10 bases, leaving 9 bases between the germline ends. Germline V CDR1 and CDR2: SGHAT, FQDESV (reference sequence). The CDR3 is 11 amino acids. This CDR3 reads CASSPWEEQFF. The DNA of the CDR3 is TGTGCCAGCAGCCCGTGGGAGGAGCAGTTCTTC.

The chain uses TRBV9 and TRBJ2-1, with D perhaps TRBD2 (6 bases). The CDR3 extends over 17 amino acids. Trimming cost V 0 bases and J 5 bases, with 18 bases left between them. Germline assignment: CDR1 SGDLS and CDR2 YYNGEE. The CDR3 DNA reads TGTGCCAGCAGCGTAGGGCCCTGGGTGGCGGGGAACAATGAGCAGTTCTTC. It codes for CASSVGPWVAGNNEQFF.

V gene TRBV2 combines with J gene TRBJ1-3; D perhaps matches TRBD1 (5 bases). The CDR3 spans 14 residues. V was clipped by 10 bases and J by 3 bases, with 16 bases between them. In germline, CDR1 is SNHLY, CDR2 FYNNEI. The CDR3 sequence is CATASQGFGNTIYF. In DNA, the CDR3 is TGTGCCACCGCCTCGCAGGGTTTTGGAAACACCATATATTTT.

The chain links TRBV6-5 to TRBJ1-2; possible D gene TRBD1, 5 bases. V was pared by 6 bases and J by 8 bases, with 19 bases between. CDR3 length: 14 residues. Germline V gene data show CDR1 as MNHEY and CDR2 as SVGAGI. This CDR3 reads CASRAPGVSEGYTF. CDR3 coding DNA: TGTGCCAGCAGAGCCCCGGGGGTCTCGGAGGGCTACACCTTC.